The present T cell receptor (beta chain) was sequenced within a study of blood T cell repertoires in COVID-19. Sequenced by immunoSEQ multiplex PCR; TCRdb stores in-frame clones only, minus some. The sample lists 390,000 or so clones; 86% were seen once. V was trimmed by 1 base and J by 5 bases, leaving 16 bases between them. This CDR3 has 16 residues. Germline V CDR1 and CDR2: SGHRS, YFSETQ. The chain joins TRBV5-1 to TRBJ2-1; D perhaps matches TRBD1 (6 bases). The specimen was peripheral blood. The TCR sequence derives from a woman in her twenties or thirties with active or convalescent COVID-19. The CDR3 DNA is TGCGCCAGCAGCTTGCAGCCACAGGGCCAGAACAATGAGCAGTTCTTC. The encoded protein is CASSLQPQGQNNEQFF.